This entry describes one T cell receptor (beta chain). The CDR3 length is 12 residues. In the original workflow: The authors estimated nucleated cell counts from reference gene primer amplification. Data came from immunoSEQ multiplex PCR; TCRdb stores just in-frame clones and leaves some out. V, J and clone size are those of that table, while D and trimming were read from the DNA. The repertoire has about 200,000 clones, around 85% of them found once; the top ten carry 0.95%. The data were taken from a study of blood T cell repertoires in COVID-19. For the study at large: Spain, Italy and the United States supplied samples that represented acute and convalescent COVID-19. The analysed material was cDNA or gDNA that came from T cells, B-cell-depleted T cells, or PBMCs.

Enrollment of patients from Seattle took place during active infection, with longitudinal follow-up. Sequenced: peripheral blood. The chain combines TRBV12-2 with TRBJ2-2; the D call TRBD2 from the table was never checked on the DNA. TRBV12-2 counts as a pseudogene. The source of this sequence is a man aged 55 to 70 with COVID-19, enrolled during active disease. CDR3 loop: CASRSDTGELFF. As DNA, the CDR3 is TGTGCAAGTCGCTCCGACACCGGGGAGCTGTTTTTT.